This T cell receptor (beta chain) was retrieved from a study of T cells after yellow fever vaccination. Each CDR3 protein is one row after TCRdb ran MiXCR on the 5' RACE reads. The sample consists of 250,000 to 300,000 distinct CDR3 sequences, about an eighth of them appearing once. This clonotype was picked up a small number of times. Sequencing was performed on CD4+ T cells sorted from PBMCs, taken 45 days after the yellow fever booster vaccination. The sequence was collected from a man aged 25 to 40 who received the YFV17D yellow fever vaccine.

The CDR3 DNA is TGCGCCAGCAGCCCAGAGAACAGGTGGTTAAACAATGAGCAGTTCTTC. Protein product: CASSPENRWLNNEQFF. The chain recombines TRBV5-1 with TRBJ2-1; tentatively, D is TRBD1 (5 bases). Between the trimmed V and J ends, which lost 4 bases and 5 bases, there was a span of 19 bases. The CDR3 loop spans 16 amino acids. Germline V CDR1 and CDR2: SGHRS, YFSETQ.